This entry concerns a single TCR beta chain. This clone's antigen is unknown. No quality values exist for individual bases; no much larger clone is one base distant. These data belong to a study of response to subunit inactivated influenza vaccine (dated by TCRdb to the late 2010s). Background on the whole study: The study used deep quantitative T cell receptor repertoire profiling to track responses to a trivalent subunit inactivated influenza vaccine.

Results the study describes overall, beyond this receptor: The authors proposed that each seasonal influenza vaccination may bring in only a limited number of new T cells.

The junction carries 14 bases between V and J, which are trimmed by 6 bases and 6 bases respectively. Based on the germline V gene, the CDR1 and CDR2 sequences are SQVTM and ANQGSEA. The CDR3 runs 12 residues from the cysteine to the phenylalanine. Only the CDR3 region is kept as DNA, spanning 36 bases read in frame from base 1. Library preparation employed RT-PCR. For sequencing, an Illumina HiSeq 2500 was employed. In-frame beta chains were kept once TCRdb had trimmed the public reads at Q25 with fastp and called clones with MiXCR. Records with the same CDR3 protein are collapsed into one entry carrying the most frequent genes and DNA. Counted in this sample were roughly 760,000 distinct CDR3 sequences; approximately 22% of them appeared once. The top ten clonotypes cover 9.5% to 13% of the sample.

The receptor was isolated from a man aged 45-65 years who received an inactivated influenza vaccine. Donor details come from another sample of the same person, matched by shared clones. Specimen: PBMCs from blood, collected around 5 days after vaccination. This chain is built from TRBV29-1 and TRBJ1-2, with a weak D call of TRBD1 (6 bases match). The bases read TGCAGCGTGAGCACAGGGCCCGATGGCTACACCTTC. It encodes CSVSTGPDGYTF. Reference TRBV29-1 and TRBJ1-2 genes cover what lies past the CDR3, so the full variable domain is SAVISQKPSRDICQRGTSLTIQCQVDSQVTMMFWYRQQPGQSLTLIATANQGSEATYESGFVIDKFPISRPNLTFSTLTVSNMSPEDSSIYLCSVSTGPDGYTFGSGTRLTVV.